The T cell receptor (beta chain) described here comes from a study of post-analysis software for immune sequencing data. A note on this clonotype: The target antigen is unknown.

Overall study findings and caveats: Multiple sclerosis was associated with a significant reduction in normalized Chao1 diversity relative to controls. Under the F measure, samples that were prepared in one batch clustered strongly together. There were five TRBV segments more frequent in patients than controls, and TRBV5-6, TRBV5-1 and TRBV20-1 were among them.

Germline V gene sequence: CDR1 SQVTM, CDR2 ANQGSEA. This CDR3 spans 10 amino acids. Trimming took 5 bases from V and 8 from J, leaving 8 bases between them. The TCR beta cDNA libraries carried unique molecular identifiers. TCRdb reanalysed the PCR reads using MiXCR and keeps one entry per CDR3 protein. The repertoire has over 700,000 distinct CDR3 sequences, roughly 29% of them found once; the top ten carry approximately 0.6%. The receptor comes from a girl aged 10 to 17 with multiple sclerosis. Sequenced material: blood. The chain employs TRBV29-1 and TRBJ2-3; D gene uncertain. CDR3 coding DNA: TGCAGCGTTTTGGAAGGTACGCAGTATTTT. Its translation: CSVLEGTQYF.